The present TCR beta chain was sequenced within a study of shared clonotypes between healthy human individuals. Study-wide results and limits: Although depth was large, rarefaction showed that sequencing of the sorted subsets was incomplete. Non-shared clonotypes showed lower generation probabilities than clonotypes common to all four donors.

Deep was the level used in running the assay. Clones were sequenced by immunoSEQ multiplex PCR, and TCRdb holds only the in-frame ones, with some missing. This sample yields more than 2,000,000 clones, of which approximately 90% are seen a single time; 0.14% belongs to the top ten. In the case of this clone: Antigen: not known.

This CDR3 comprises 15 residues. CDR1 is MDHEN, CDR2 SYDVKM, per germline. The trim removed 6 bases at V and 3 bases at J, leaving 10 bases unmatched. It was into CD45RA+ naive and CD45RA-negative memory subsets that the CD4+ cells were split. This receptor was obtained from a man younger than 35 in good health. The V and J genes are TRBV28 and TRBJ1-2; 7 bases line up with TRBD1. The sequencing input was naive CD4+ T cells sorted from blood. As for subset: CD45RA+ positively selected. CDR3: CASSPGGTGDYGYTF. The CDR3 region has the DNA TGTGCCAGCAGCCCTGGGGGAACAGGGGACTATGGCTACACCTTC.